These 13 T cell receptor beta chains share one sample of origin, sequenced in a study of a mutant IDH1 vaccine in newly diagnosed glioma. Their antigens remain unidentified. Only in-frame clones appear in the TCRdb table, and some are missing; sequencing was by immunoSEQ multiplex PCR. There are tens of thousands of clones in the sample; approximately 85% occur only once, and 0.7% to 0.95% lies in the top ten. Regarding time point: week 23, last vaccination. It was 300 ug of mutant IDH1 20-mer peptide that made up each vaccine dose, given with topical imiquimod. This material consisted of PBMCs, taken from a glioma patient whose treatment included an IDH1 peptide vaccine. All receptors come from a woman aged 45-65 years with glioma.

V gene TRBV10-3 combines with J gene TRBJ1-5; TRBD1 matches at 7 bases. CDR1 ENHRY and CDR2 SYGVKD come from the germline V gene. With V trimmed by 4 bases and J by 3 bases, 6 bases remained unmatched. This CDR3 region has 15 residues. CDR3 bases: TGTGCCATCAGTGGGGACAGCCGATACAATCAGCCCCAGCATTTT. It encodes CAISGDSRYNQPQHF.

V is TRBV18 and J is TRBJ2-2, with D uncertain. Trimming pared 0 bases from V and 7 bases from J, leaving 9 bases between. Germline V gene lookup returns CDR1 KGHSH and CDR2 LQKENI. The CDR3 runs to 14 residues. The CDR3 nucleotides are TGTGCCAGCTCACCACCTCGGAATCACGGGGAGCTGTTTTTT. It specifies CASSPPRNHGELFF.

CDR3: CASSEADSRSENTGELFF. The CDR3 DNA reads TGTGCCAGCAGTGAAGCCGACAGCCGATCAGAGAACACCGGGGAGCTGTTTTTT. The gene calls are TRBV2 and TRBJ2-2, with D perhaps TRBD1 (5 bases). The CDR3 is 18 amino acids. V dropped 0 bases and J dropped 1 base, with 15 bases sitting between them. The V gene's germline CDR1 is SNHLY and CDR2 FYNNEI.

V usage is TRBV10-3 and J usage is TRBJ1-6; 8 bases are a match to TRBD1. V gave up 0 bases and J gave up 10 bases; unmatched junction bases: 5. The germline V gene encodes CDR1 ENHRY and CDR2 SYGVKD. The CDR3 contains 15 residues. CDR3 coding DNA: TGTGCCATCAGTGAGTCGTGGACAGGGAACTCACCCCTCCACTTT. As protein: CAISESWTGNSPLHF.

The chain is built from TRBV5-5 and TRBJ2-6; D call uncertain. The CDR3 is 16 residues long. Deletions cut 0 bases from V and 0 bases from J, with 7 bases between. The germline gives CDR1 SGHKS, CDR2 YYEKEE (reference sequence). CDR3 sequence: CASSLVRSSGANVLTF. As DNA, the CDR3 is TGTGCCAGCAGCTTGGTACGGAGCTCTGGGGCCAACGTCCTGACTTTC.

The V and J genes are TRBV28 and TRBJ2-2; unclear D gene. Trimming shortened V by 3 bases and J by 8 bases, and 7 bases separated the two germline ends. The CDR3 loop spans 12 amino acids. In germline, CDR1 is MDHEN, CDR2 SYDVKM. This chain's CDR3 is CASSFLGGELFF. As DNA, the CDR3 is TGTGCCAGCAGTTTTCTGGGAGGGGAGCTGTTTTTT.

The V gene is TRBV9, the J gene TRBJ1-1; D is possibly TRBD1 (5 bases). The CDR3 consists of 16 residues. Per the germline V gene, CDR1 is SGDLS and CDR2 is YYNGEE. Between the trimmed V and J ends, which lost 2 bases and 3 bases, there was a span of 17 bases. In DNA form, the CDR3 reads TGTGCCAGCAGCGTCGGGGCAGGCCGATGGGACACTGAAGCTTTCTTT. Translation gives CASSVGAGRWDTEAFF.

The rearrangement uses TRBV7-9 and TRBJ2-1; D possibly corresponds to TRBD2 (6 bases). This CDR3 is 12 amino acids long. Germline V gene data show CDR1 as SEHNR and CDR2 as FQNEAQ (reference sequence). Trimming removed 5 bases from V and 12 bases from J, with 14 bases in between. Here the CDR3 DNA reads TGTGCCAGCAGCCCTAGCGCCGGGGGGCAGTTCTTC. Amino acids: CASSPSAGGQFF.

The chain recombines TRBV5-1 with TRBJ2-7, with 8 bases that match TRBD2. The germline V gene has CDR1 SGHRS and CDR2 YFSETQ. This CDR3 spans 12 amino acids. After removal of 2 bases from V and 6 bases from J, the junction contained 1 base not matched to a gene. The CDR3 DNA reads TGCGCCAGCAGCTTCCGGGAGGGCGAGCAGTACTTC. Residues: CASSFREGEQYF.

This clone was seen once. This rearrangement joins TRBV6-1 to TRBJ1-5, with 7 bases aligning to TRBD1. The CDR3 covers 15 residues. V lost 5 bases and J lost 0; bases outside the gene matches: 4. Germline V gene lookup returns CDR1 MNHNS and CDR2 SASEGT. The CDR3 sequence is CASSRTGYSNQPQHF. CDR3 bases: TGTGCCAGCAGTCGGACAGGTTATAGCAATCAGCCCCAGCATTTT.

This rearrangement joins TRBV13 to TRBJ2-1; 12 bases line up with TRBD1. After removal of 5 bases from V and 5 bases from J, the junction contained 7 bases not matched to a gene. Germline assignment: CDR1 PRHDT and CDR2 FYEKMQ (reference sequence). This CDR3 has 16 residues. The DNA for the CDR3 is TGTGCCAGCAGCCGGGACAGGGGGCCTCCAAACAATGAGCAGTTCTTC. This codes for CASSRDRGPPNNEQFF. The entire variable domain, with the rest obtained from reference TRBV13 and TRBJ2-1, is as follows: AAGVIQSPRHLIKEKRETATLKCYPIPRHDTVYWYQQGPGQDPQFLISFYEKMQSDKGSIPDRFSAQQFSDYHSELNMSSLELGDSALYFCASSRDRGPPNNEQFFGPGTRLTVL.

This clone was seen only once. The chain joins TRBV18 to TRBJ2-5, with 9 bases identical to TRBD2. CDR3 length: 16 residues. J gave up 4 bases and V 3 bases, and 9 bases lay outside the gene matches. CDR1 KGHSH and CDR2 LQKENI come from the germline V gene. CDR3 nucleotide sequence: TGTGCCAGCTCACCTCAAGCCTTAGCGGGAGTAGAGACCCAGTACTTC. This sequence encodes CASSPQALAGVETQYF.

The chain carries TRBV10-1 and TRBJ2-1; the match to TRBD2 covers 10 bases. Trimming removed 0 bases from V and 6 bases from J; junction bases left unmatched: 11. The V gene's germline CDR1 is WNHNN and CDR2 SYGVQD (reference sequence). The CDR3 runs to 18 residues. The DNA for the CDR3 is TGCGCCAGCAGTGAGTCAAAGCCTAGCGGGAGTATAAGCAATGAGCAGTTCTTC. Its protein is CASSESKPSGSISNEQFF.